The 25 T cell receptor beta chains given below trace back to one sample, sequenced in a study of blood T cell repertoires in COVID-19. Some clones are missing from TCRdb's copy, which holds only in-frame ones; the method was immunoSEQ multiplex PCR. The sample includes 200,000 to 300,000 clones, roughly four fifths seen only once; the top ten take under 4.5%. Sequenced input: peripheral blood. These TCRs come from a man aged 45-65 years with acute or convalescent COVID-19.

The genes are TRBV5-4 and TRBJ2-2; 7 positions match TRBD1. J was trimmed by 1 base and V by 4 bases; bases with no gene match: 1. The CDR3 length is 14 residues. Germline V gene lookup returns CDR1 SGHNT and CDR2 YYREEE (reference sequence). CDR3 bases: TGTGCCAGCAGCGACAGGGTGAACACCGGGGAGCTGTTTTTT. Protein: CASSDRVNTGELFF.

This chain joins TRBV6-5 and TRBJ1-1, with a weak D call TRBD1 (6 bases). The germline gives CDR1 MNHEY, CDR2 SVGAGI. V shed 6 bases and J shed 10 bases, with 15 bases lying between them. This CDR3 is built from 12 residues. The CDR3 protein is CASSREGGLAFF. CDR3 bases: TGTGCCAGCAGCCGGGAGGGGGGTTTAGCTTTCTTT.

The chain links TRBV25-1 to TRBJ1-1; D is unclear. Germline-derived CDR1 and CDR2 are MGHDK and SYGVNS. CDR3 length equals 15 residues. Deletions cut 3 bases from V and 3 bases from J, with 14 bases between. For the CDR3, the DNA is TGTGCCAGCAGTGATTTCAGAGGTTTCGACACTGAAGCTTTCTTT. This gives the protein CASSDFRGFDTEAFF.

The gene calls are TRBV28 and TRBJ1-1; 9 positions match TRBD1. The germline V gene has CDR1 MDHEN and CDR2 SYDVKM. Germline trimming cut 5 bases from V and 3 bases from J; bases unmatched to any gene: 7. The CDR3 runs 15 residues. CDR3 residues: CASSLTGGAYTEAFF. In DNA form, the CDR3 reads TGTGCCAGCAGTCTCACAGGGGGCGCATACACTGAAGCTTTCTTT.

J is TRBJ2-3 and V is TRBV10-1; 8 bases are shared with TRBD2. The CDR3 totals 14 residues. V lost 4 bases and J lost 3; bases outside the gene matches: 3. The germline V gene encodes CDR1 WNHNN and CDR2 SYGVQD (reference sequence). The CDR3 spells CASSVGGRTDTQYF. The CDR3 region has the DNA TGCGCCAGCAGTGTTGGCGGGAGGACAGATACGCAGTATTTT.

The chain uses TRBV18 and TRBJ2-5, with D maybe TRBD2 (6 bases). Between the trimmed V and J ends, which lost 4 bases and 1 base, there was a span of 13 bases. The CDR3 spans 15 residues. The germline V gene has CDR1 KGHSH and CDR2 LQKENI. CDR3 residues: CASSLEGAIQETQYF. CDR3 in DNA: TGTGCCAGCTCACTGGAGGGAGCTATCCAAGAGACCCAGTACTTC.

V and J are TRBV7-8 and TRBJ2-2, with 9 bases identical to TRBD1. Germline trimming cut 4 bases from V and 5 bases from J; bases unmatched to any gene: 5. CDR1 is SGHVS, CDR2 FQNEAQ, per germline. The CDR3 is 15 residues long. CDR3 DNA: TGTGCCAGCAGCTCACAGGGGGCGAGGACCGGGGAGCTGTTTTTT. It is translated as CASSSQGARTGELFF.

The CDR3 here is CSVVGGSSYNEQFF. CDR3 nucleotide sequence: TGCAGCGTTGTTGGAGGGAGCTCCTACAATGAGCAGTTCTTC. This chain connects TRBV29-1 to TRBJ2-1; a weak D match, TRBD2 (6 bases). The CDR3 contains 14 residues. V lost 4 bases to trimming and J lost 0 bases, with 10 bases between them. Germline assignment: CDR1 SQVTM and CDR2 ANQGSEA.

The rearrangement joins TRBV4-1 to TRBJ2-7; 11 nucleotides line up with TRBD1. This CDR3 spans 14 amino acids. Germline trimming cut 5 bases from V and 4 bases from J; bases unmatched to any gene: 4. The germline CDR1 and CDR2 sequences are MGHRA and YSYEKL. The CDR3 DNA reads TGCGCCAGCAGCAAGGACAGGGGGCCTTACGAGCAGTACTTC. Its protein product is CASSKDRGPYEQYF.

This chain connects TRBV3-1 (or the pseudogene TRBV3-2) to TRBJ1-6; D might be TRBD1 (6 bases). There are 13 residues in the CDR3. Germline lookup yields CDR1 LGHDT and CDR2 YNNKEL (reference sequence). Trimming removed 3 bases from V and 7 bases from J, with 7 bases in between. The CDR3 here is CASSHGGNSPLHF. The CDR3 DNA follows: TGTGCCAGCAGCCATGGGGGCAATTCACCCCTCCACTTT.

This sequence joins TRBV7-8 and TRBJ2-1; TRBD1 aligns across 7 bases. CDR3 length: 12 amino acids. V gave up 5 bases and J gave up 11 bases; unmatched junction bases: 6. The germline CDR1 and CDR2 sequences are SGHVS and FQNEAQ. The CDR3 region is CASSVRDSKQFF. CDR3 bases: TGTGCCAGCAGCGTCAGGGACAGTAAGCAGTTCTTC.

The chain uses TRBV25-1 and TRBJ1-1; possibly TRBD1 for D (5 bases). This CDR3 has 13 residues. Germline CDR1 reads MGHDK; CDR2 reads SYGVNS. Trimming took off 6 bases at V and 7 bases at J, with 15 bases between the two ends. Written as DNA, the CDR3 is TGTGCCAGCAGGTGGGAGGGGAGCTATGAAGCTTTCTTT. This gives the protein CASRWEGSYEAFF.

CDR3 nucleotide sequence: TGTGCCAGCAGCCAAGAGCCCAGCGGCGGGAGTGGGGCCGGGGAGCTGTTTTTT. It translates to CASSQEPSGGSGAGELFF. The genes are TRBV4-2 and TRBJ2-2; TRBD2 agrees at 7 bases. The CDR3 runs to 18 residues. Trimming cost V 0 bases and J 6 bases; bases outside gene matches: 13. From germline, CDR1 is LGHNA and CDR2 YNFKEQ.

The chain links TRBV24-1 to TRBJ2-7; weak D call: TRBD1 (6 bases). Per germline, CDR1 KGHDR and CDR2 SFDVKD. Trimming took off 9 bases at V and 0 bases at J, with 11 bases between the two ends. The CDR3 length is 13 residues. The CDR3, as DNA: TGTGCCACCGGGACACCGAGCTCCTACGAGCAGTACTTC. Residues: CATGTPSSYEQYF.

The chain is built from TRBV27 and TRBJ1-3, with D tentatively TRBD1 (6 bases). Germline V gene lookup returns CDR1 MNHEY and CDR2 SMNVEV (reference sequence). The CDR3 runs 15 residues. Deletions cut 3 bases from V and 1 base from J, with 10 bases between. The CDR3 coding sequence is TGTGCCAGCAGTTTCAGGGGAAAATCTGGAAACACCATATATTTT. Amino acids: CASSFRGKSGNTIYF.

The chain employs TRBV28 and TRBJ1-3, with D unresolved. The CDR3 consists of 14 residues. Germline assignment: CDR1 MDHEN and CDR2 SYDVKM. Trimming took 2 bases from V and 9 from J, leaving 14 bases between them. CDR3 DNA sequence: TGTGCCAGCAGTTTAGTTTCGGGGTCATTCACCATATATTTT. Translation: CASSLVSGSFTIYF.

The chain is built from TRBV7-8 and TRBJ2-1; D is unclear. Germline CDR1 and CDR2: SGHVS and FQNEAQ. This CDR3 has 11 amino acids. Trimming took 8 bases from V and 3 from J, leaving 5 bases between them. CDR3 residues: CASRDYNEQFF. The CDR3, as DNA: TGTGCCAGCCGCGACTACAATGAGCAGTTCTTC.

This chain uses TRBV5-6 with TRBJ1-6; 8 bases line up with TRBD1. Germline V gene data show CDR1 as SGHDT and CDR2 as YYEEEE. Unmatched junction bases numbered 7, after V lost 4 bases and J lost 7 bases. The length of the CDR3 is 15 residues. This CDR3 reads CASSLTDRENSPLHF. CDR3 coding DNA: TGTGCCAGCAGCCTTACGGACAGGGAAAATTCACCCCTCCACTTT.

CDR3 sequence reads: CASSSPGVDQPQHF. CDR3 DNA sequence: TGTGCCAGCAGCAGCCCAGGGGTCGATCAGCCCCAGCATTTT. The chain links TRBV21-1 to TRBJ1-5; TRBD1 reflects the table's D call only, with no check against the DNA. TRBV21-1 is a documented pseudogene. The CDR3 covers 14 residues.

The chain recombines TRBV2 with TRBJ1-5, with D possibly matching TRBD1 (6 bases). Germline V gives CDR1 SNHLY, CDR2 FYNNEI. The V and J ends lost 1 base and 11 bases respectively, with 18 bases between them. This CDR3 is built from 15 residues. The CDR3 coding sequence is TGTGCCAGCAGTGAAGGAGGGGCAGGGGTGGAGGCCCAGCATTTT. Its translation is CASSEGGAGVEAQHF. The variable domain in full, with the rest retrieved from reference TRBV2 and TRBJ1-5, is EPEVTQTPSHQVTQMGQEVILRCVPISNHLYFYWYRQILGQKVEFLVSFYNNEISEKSEIFDDQFSVERPDGSNFTLKIRSTKLEDSAMYFCASSEGGAGVEAQHFGDGTRLSIL.

The chain joins TRBV19 to TRBJ1-2, with D maybe TRBD1 (6 bases). CDR1 is LNHDA, CDR2 SQIVND, per germline (reference sequence). This CDR3 region has 15 residues. V lost 10 bases and J lost 2, with 20 bases in between. CDR3 bases: TGTGCCACCTTGAACTACAGGGCTTTCAACTATGGCTACACCTTC. Translation gives CATLNYRAFNYGYTF.

The chain carries TRBV7-9 and TRBJ2-7, with 8 bases lining up with TRBD2. This CDR3 is 16 amino acids long. The V and J ends lost 3 bases and 1 base, in that order; junction bases with no gene match: 8. Germline CDR1 and CDR2: SEHNR and FQNEAQ (reference sequence). The CDR3 DNA reads as TGTGCCAGCAGCTTGCGGGGGACTAGTGATTCCTACGAGCAGTACTTC. This gives the protein CASSLRGTSDSYEQYF. The whole variable domain, remainder taken from reference TRBV7-9 and TRBJ2-7, is DTGVSQNPRHKITKRGQNVTFRCDPISEHNRLYWYRQTLGQGPEFLTYFQNEAQLEKSRLLSDRFSAERPKGSFSTLEIQRTEQGDSAMYLCASSLRGTSDSYEQYFGPGTRLTVT.

This clone was seen more than once but under ten times. This sequence joins TRBV24-1 and TRBJ2-2, with D possibly matching TRBD2 (5 bases). Germline V gene lookup returns CDR1 KGHDR and CDR2 SFDVKD. V dropped 5 bases and J dropped 6 bases, with 12 bases sitting between them. This CDR3 spans 14 amino acids. DNA for the CDR3: TGTGCCACCAGTGCCGAGGGTTGGGCCGGGGAGCTGTTTTTT. This codes for CATSAEGWAGELFF.

The chain couples TRBV3-1 (or the pseudogene TRBV3-2) to TRBJ2-7; the D is unclear. Germline V lookup: CDR1 LGHDT, CDR2 YNNKEL (reference sequence). The CDR3 is made up of 14 amino acids. The V end was cut by 3 bases, the J end by 6 bases, with 15 bases between. Written as DNA, the CDR3 is TGTGCCAGCAGCCAGAGTCAGGCCTTTGGCGAGCAGTACTTC. It codes for CASSQSQAFGEQYF.

The gene calls are TRBV30 and TRBJ2-2, with 9 bases that match TRBD2. The V gene's germline CDR1 is GTSNPN and CDR2 SVGIG (reference sequence). V was clipped by 5 bases and J by 8 bases; unmatched bases: 6. The CDR3 runs 13 residues. CDR3 bases: TGTGCCTGGGGGACTAGCTTGACTGGGGAGCTGTTTTTT. It yields the protein CAWGTSLTGELFF.